These 12 T cell receptor beta chains came from one sample sequenced in a study of T cell responses to AZD1222 COVID-19 vaccine. The data were produced by immunoSEQ multiplex PCR, yet TCRdb's version contains in-frame clones alone and is incomplete. The table has 90,000 to 140,000 clones, 80% to 90% seen once. The sample in question was peripheral blood, obtained 28 days after the second AZD1222 dose. These receptors all stem from an adult who received the AZD1222 COVID-19 vaccine.

V is TRBV5-1 and J is TRBJ2-1, with TRBD2 identical over 7 bases. J lost 8 bases, V lost 0 bases, and 2 bases had no gene match. The CDR3 contains 13 residues. CDR1 and CDR2 (germline): SGHRS, YFSETQ. DNA for the CDR3: TGCGCCAGCAGCTTGGACGGGGGGTATGAGCAGTTCTTC. Its translation is CASSLDGGYEQFF.

The chain combines TRBV6-5 with TRBJ2-3; the match to TRBD2 covers 11 bases. Trimming at V came to 5 bases and at J to 2 bases, leaving 3 bases not matched to a gene. In germline, CDR1 is MNHEY, CDR2 SVGAGI. The CDR3 runs 15 residues. The CDR3 reads CASSKTSGTTDTQYF. Written as DNA, the CDR3 is TGTGCCAGCAGTAAGACTAGCGGGACCACAGATACGCAGTATTTT.

The chain recombines TRBV18 with TRBJ2-7; 7 bases line up with TRBD1. V was pared by 1 base and J by 5 bases, with 2 bases of the junction left unmatched. CDR1 KGHSH and CDR2 LQKENI come from the germline V gene. The CDR3 sequence is 13 residues long. The CDR3 DNA reads as TGTGCCAGCTCACCACAGAGGGGGCACGAGCAGTACTTC. It specifies CASSPQRGHEQYF.

This clone appeared a few times. V is TRBV2 and J is TRBJ2-3, with TRBD1 identical over 9 bases. Trimming cost V 9 bases and J 5 bases; bases outside gene matches: 6. The CDR3 covers 13 residues. Germline V gene lookup returns CDR1 SNHLY and CDR2 FYNNEI. The CDR3 nucleotides are TGTGCCAGTTACAGGGGGCTTGGAGATACGCAGTATTTT. Amino acid sequence: CASYRGLGDTQYF.

V usage is TRBV18 and J usage is TRBJ2-7; D is ambiguous. CDR3 length: 14 residues. CDR1 and CDR2 (germline): KGHSH, LQKENI. Trimming cost V 8 bases and J 2 bases, with 16 bases left between them. The CDR3 here is CASTRPGSAYEQYF. In nucleotides, the CDR3 is TGTGCCAGCACCCGACCTGGCTCGGCCTACGAGCAGTACTTC.

The CDR3 bases are TGTGCCAGCAGCGTAGGGGGGCTGCTTAAGACCCAGTACTTC. It yields the protein CASSVGGLLKTQYF. V is TRBV9 and J is TRBJ2-5; tentative D call: TRBD1 (6 bases). CDR1 is SGDLS and CDR2 is YYNGEE in the germline V gene. The length of the CDR3 is 14 residues. The V end was cut by 0 bases, the J end by 6 bases, with 12 bases between.

The chain links TRBV6-5 to TRBJ1-4, with D maybe TRBD1 (5 bases). The CDR3 covers 14 residues. Trimming left V 6 bases short and J 8 bases short, with 16 bases between. CDR1 MNHEY and CDR2 SVGAGI come from the germline V gene. The CDR3 DNA is TGTGCCAGCAGGGGGGGGGTGAAGGAGGAAAAACTGTTTTTT. This codes for CASRGGVKEEKLFF.

The chain carries TRBV3-1 (or the pseudogene TRBV3-2) and TRBJ1-2; 7 positions match TRBD1. J gave up 2 bases and V 3 bases, and 3 bases lay outside the gene matches. This CDR3 has 14 residues. Germline assignment: CDR1 LGHDT and CDR2 YNNKEL (reference sequence). In nucleotides, the CDR3 is TGTGCCAGCAGCCAGGGACAGCTCAACTATGGCTACACCTTC. Translated: CASSQGQLNYGYTF.

In DNA form, the CDR3 reads TGTGCCAGCTCACCGCGTCTCGGGGTAGCGGGAGCTATAGGCGAGCAGTACTTC. Encoded protein: CASSPRLGVAGAIGEQYF. The rearrangement joins TRBV18 to TRBJ2-7, with 9 nucleotides matching TRBD2. The CDR3 extends over 18 amino acids. The germline V gene has CDR1 KGHSH and CDR2 LQKENI. The V gene end was trimmed by 3 bases and the J gene end by 6 bases; junction bases not matched to a gene: 18.

The chain couples TRBV3-1 (or the pseudogene TRBV3-2) to TRBJ2-1, with D possibly TRBD1 on 5 matching bases. Trimming stripped 0 bases from V and 8 bases from J, with 17 bases between. Looked up from germline, CDR1 is LGHDT and CDR2 is YNNKEL (reference sequence). The CDR3 sequence is 16 residues long. In DNA form, the CDR3 reads TGTGCCAGCAGCCAAGATCGAAGGGTAACAGGAGATGAGCAGTTCTTC. It codes for CASSQDRRVTGDEQFF.

A remark on this clone: Sequence at one end of the junction differs from germline and may be a read error. The gene calls are TRBV7-9 and TRBJ2-5; D possibly uses TRBD1 or TRBD2 (6 bases each). Germline loops: CDR1 SEHNR, CDR2 FQNEAQ (reference sequence). The CDR3 covers 15 residues. CDR3 nucleotides: TGTGCCGGCAGGGTGTGGCGGGACACCCAAGAGACCCAGTACTTC. Translating it yields CAGRVWRDTQETQYF.

This chain links TRBV24-1 with TRBJ2-2, with TRBD1 identical over 7 bases. Germline V gene sequence: CDR1 KGHDR, CDR2 SFDVKD. This CDR3 has 15 amino acids. The V gene end was trimmed by 5 bases and the J gene end by 6 bases; junction bases not matched to a gene: 8. Here the CDR3 DNA reads TGTGCCACCAGTGTTACGACAGGGCTTCCCGGGGAGCTGTTTTTT. The encoded protein is CATSVTTGLPGELFF.